Each of the 24 T cell receptor beta chains below was sequenced from the same sample in a study of T-cell memory formation after mild COVID-19. TCRdb recomputed calls from the 5' RACE reads with MiXCR, one row per CDR3 protein. The repertoire holds 200,000 to 250,000 distinct CDR3 sequences, with roughly 9.4% as singletons. Sequencing used PBMCs or a T cell subset sorted from them (not recorded which). The receptor set was obtained from a man younger than 30 who had mild COVID-19 (a few samples of this study predate the infection). Cell type and time point are not known.

This clonotype occurred a few times. The genes are TRBV7-8 and TRBJ2-3, with D maybe TRBD2 (6 bases). V shed 0 bases and J shed 5 bases, with 15 bases lying between them. Germline CDR1 SGHVS, CDR2 FQNEAQ. This CDR3 contains 16 residues. The CDR3 region has the DNA TGTGCCAGCAGCTTAGCGGCGGGGACCGACAGAGATACGCAGTATTTT. This sequence encodes CASSLAAGTDRDTQYF.

This clonotype was counted at least ten times. J is TRBJ2-7 and V is TRBV10-2, with a weak D call TRBD1 (6 bases). Germline V lookup: CDR1 WSHSY, CDR2 SAAADI. V was clipped by 10 bases and J by 3 bases, with 22 bases between them. CDR3 size: 15 residues. CDR3 sequence: CATQDQGYSSYEQYF. The CDR3 coding sequence is TGCGCCACTCAAGACCAGGGGTACAGCAGCTACGAGCAGTACTTC.

There are many counts of this clonotype. The chain couples TRBV7-2 to TRBJ1-6; TRBD1 agrees at 8 bases. This CDR3 contains 15 residues. With V trimmed by 5 bases and J by 10 bases, 10 bases remained unmatched. Germline CDR1 SGHTA, CDR2 FQGNSA. CDR3: CASSGGGQGRSPLHF. The CDR3 DNA sequence: TGTGCCAGCAGCGGGGGCGGACAGGGCAGATCACCCCTCCACTTT.

The CDR3 here is CASSRAGGPYEQYV. CDR3 coding DNA: TGTGCCAGCAGTCGGGCGGGGGGGCCCTACGAGCAGTACGTC. This chain connects TRBV28 to TRBJ2-7; 9 nucleotides line up with TRBD2. CDR1 is MDHEN and CDR2 is SYDVKM in the germline V gene. The CDR3 spans 14 residues. V was pared by 5 bases and J by 2 bases, with 4 bases of the junction left unmatched.

This clonotype has only a few counts. V usage is TRBV7-9 and J usage is TRBJ1-5, with D hard to call. There are 12 residues in the CDR3. Between the trimmed V and J ends, which lost 3 bases and 7 bases, there was a span of 7 bases. Per the germline V gene, CDR1 is SEHNR and CDR2 is FQNEAQ (reference sequence). The CDR3 coding sequence is TGTGCCAGCAGCTTGAGGACGCAGCCCCAGCATTTT. Its protein product is CASSLRTQPQHF.

The chain is built from TRBV6-6 and TRBJ2-2; D may correspond to TRBD1 or TRBD2 (5 bases each). From germline, CDR1 is MNHNY and CDR2 SVGAGI (reference sequence). The CDR3 covers 16 residues. Trimming took off 6 bases at V and 4 bases at J, with 18 bases between the two ends. Here the CDR3 reads CASRPWDVESTGELFF. CDR3 DNA: TGTGCCAGCAGACCCTGGGACGTAGAAAGCACCGGGGAGCTGTTTTTT.

The CDR3 sequence is CASSPPDRGAYEQYF. For the CDR3, the DNA is TGCGCCAGCAGCCCGCCGGACAGGGGGGCTTACGAGCAGTACTTC. The V and J genes are TRBV5-1 and TRBJ2-7, with 10 bases lining up with TRBD1. V lost 4 bases to trimming and J lost 4 bases; unmatched junction nucleotides: 8. Germline V gene sequence: CDR1 SGHRS, CDR2 YFSETQ. The CDR3 loop spans 15 amino acids.

This rearrangement joins TRBV5-1 to TRBJ2-7, with unresolved D. The CDR3 runs to 15 residues. Germline values: CDR1 SGHRS, CDR2 YFSETQ. V lost 0 bases to trimming and J lost 0 bases, with 10 bases between them. The CDR3 here is CASSLAAVSSYEQYF. The DNA for the CDR3 is TGCGCCAGCAGCTTGGCGGCAGTAAGCTCCTACGAGCAGTACTTC.

The table lists this clonotype with many counts. CDR3 bases: TGCGCCAGCAGGACAGGGTTGGAGACCCAGTACTTC. Its translation is CASRTGLETQYF. This chain uses TRBV5-1 with TRBJ2-5; 7 bases match TRBD1. The V gene end was trimmed by 5 bases and the J gene end by 5 bases; junction bases not matched to a gene: 3. The V gene's germline CDR1 is SGHRS and CDR2 YFSETQ. CDR3 length: 12 amino acids.

This clonotype has a handful of counts. The gene calls are TRBV5-1 and TRBJ2-2, with TRBD1 matching over 9 bases. The V gene's germline CDR1 is SGHRS and CDR2 YFSETQ. Trimming cost V 4 bases and J 4 bases; bases outside gene matches: 5. The CDR3 is 15 residues long. The CDR3 region has the DNA TGCGCCAGCAGCGGCGGACAGGGGAGCACCGGGGAGCTGTTTTTT. This codes for CASSGGQGSTGELFF.

This clonotype showed up many times. The V gene is TRBV5-1, the J gene TRBJ2-3; the D is unclear. V was pared by 0 bases and J by 4 bases, with 6 bases between. The CDR3 covers 13 residues. Germline V gives CDR1 SGHRS, CDR2 YFSETQ. CDR3 sequence: CASSLVGSDTQYF. In nucleotides, the CDR3 is TGCGCCAGCAGCTTGGTGGGGTCAGATACGCAGTATTTT.

This clonotype was seen only a few times. The chain joins TRBV2 to TRBJ2-1, with a possible D match to TRBD2 (7 bases). There are 15 residues in the CDR3. CDR1 and CDR2 from the germline V gene are SNHLY and FYNNEI. V was trimmed by 8 bases and J by 3 bases, leaving 17 bases between them. This chain's CDR3 is CASARGGGIYNEQFF. Written as DNA, the CDR3 is TGTGCCAGCGCTAGAGGGGGGGGAATCTACAATGAGCAGTTCTTC.

The chain combines TRBV20-1 with TRBJ2-5; 10 nucleotides match TRBD2. CDR1 is DFQATT, CDR2 SNEGSKA, per germline (reference sequence). V gave up 0 bases and J gave up 5 bases; unmatched junction bases: 6. The length of the CDR3 is 15 residues. The CDR3 loop reads CSARDPSSGGETQYF. The CDR3, as DNA: TGCAGTGCTAGAGACCCTTCTAGCGGGGGTGAGACCCAGTACTTC.

The CDR3 nucleotides read TGTGCCTGGAGCCCGGACAGCAGGCACGGGGAGCTGTTTTTT. Translated: CAWSPDSRHGELFF. The rearrangement links TRBV30 to TRBJ2-2; tentatively, D is TRBD1 (6 bases). The V gene lost 3 bases and the J gene lost 7 bases, with 15 bases spanning the gap. The germline CDR1 and CDR2 sequences are GTSNPN and SVGIG (reference sequence). This CDR3 has 14 amino acids.

This clonotype was seen more than once but under ten times. The DNA for the CDR3 is TGTGCCAGCAGCCTGGGGCTTAATGAAAAACTGTTTTTT. Its translation is CASSLGLNEKLFF. The chain uses TRBV7-9 and TRBJ1-4, with a weak D call TRBD1 (5 bases). Germline assignment: CDR1 SEHNR and CDR2 FQNEAQ (reference sequence). The CDR3 is 13 residues long. The V gene lost 5 bases and the J gene lost 4 bases, with 8 bases spanning the gap.

This clonotype was detected a few times. The chain recombines TRBV6-5 with TRBJ1-5, with a possible D match to TRBD1 (6 bases). Trimming took 0 bases from V and 2 from J, leaving 14 bases between them. CDR3 length: 17 amino acids. Germline CDR1 and CDR2: MNHEY and SVGAGI. The CDR3, as DNA: TGTGCCAGCAGTTACTCGGCCTCAGGGGCAGGCAATCAGCCCCAGCATTTT. Its translation is CASSYSASGAGNQPQHF.

This chain uses TRBV7-2 with TRBJ2-1; 10 nucleotides agree with TRBD2. The length of the CDR3 is 16 residues. Germline V gene lookup returns CDR1 SGHTA and CDR2 FQGNSA. Trimming took 5 bases from V and 6 from J; bases not matched to a gene: 10. This CDR3 reads CASSTTSGDMLNEQFF. Written as DNA, the CDR3 is TGTGCCAGCAGCACCACTAGCGGGGACATGCTCAATGAGCAGTTCTTC. The complete variable domain, with remaining parts taken from reference TRBV7-2 and TRBJ2-1, reads GAGVSQSPSNKVTEKGKDVELRCDPISGHTALYWYRQSLGQGLEFLIYFQGNSAPDKSGLPSDRFSAERTGGSVSTLTIQRTQQEDSAVYLCASSTTSGDMLNEQFFGPGTRLTVL.

This clonotype was seen only a few times. This rearrangement joins TRBV4-1 to TRBJ2-5, with TRBD1 matching over 8 bases. V shed 0 bases and J 4 bases; nucleotides not matched to a gene: 4. This CDR3 is built from 15 residues. CDR1 and CDR2 (germline): MGHRA, YSYEKL. CDR3 coding DNA: TGCGCCAGCAGCCAAGAGGGCAGGGGGCCAGAGACCCAGTACTTC. Its translation: CASSQEGRGPETQYF.

This clonotype has a handful of counts. This rearrangement joins TRBV20-1 to TRBJ2-7; no definite D call. The CDR3 spans 13 residues. Looked up from germline, CDR1 is DFQATT and CDR2 is SNEGSKA (reference sequence). Deletions cut 0 bases from V and 1 base from J, with 7 bases between. The chain's CDR3 is CSARDRLSYEQYF. The CDR3 DNA reads TGCAGTGCTAGAGATCGCTTATCCTACGAGCAGTACTTC.

The chain has TRBV4-2 and TRBJ2-1; TRBD1 might be the D (5 bases). Trimming pared 3 bases from V and 9 bases from J, leaving 18 bases between. The CDR3 length is 15 residues. From germline, CDR1 is LGHNA and CDR2 YNFKEQ. CDR3 loop: CASSQGGAVGGEQFF. CDR3 bases: TGTGCCAGCAGCCAGGGTGGGGCCGTCGGTGGTGAGCAGTTCTTC.

The chain combines TRBV7-9 with TRBJ2-5; the match to TRBD2 covers 9 bases. The germline V gene encodes CDR1 SEHNR and CDR2 FQNEAQ (reference sequence). Unmatched junction bases numbered 7, after V lost 5 bases and J lost 6 bases. The length of the CDR3 is 14 residues. The CDR3 loop reads CASSPGTSTQTQYF. For the CDR3, the DNA is TGTGCCAGCAGCCCCGGGACTAGCACACAGACCCAGTACTTC.

The gene calls are TRBV4-2 and TRBJ2-3; TRBD1 is a possible D gene (6 bases). CDR1 is LGHNA, CDR2 YNFKEQ, per germline. Trimming removed 3 bases at V and 5 bases at J, with 15 bases between. This CDR3 comprises 15 residues. The chain's CDR3 is CASSQAGVRGDTQYF. CDR3 bases: TGTGCCAGCAGCCAGGCAGGGGTAAGGGGAGATACGCAGTATTTT.

This clonotype showed up just a few times. The V gene is TRBV7-2, the J gene TRBJ1-2, with 9 bases that match TRBD1. J was trimmed by 4 bases and V by 5 bases; bases with no gene match: 8. Germline V gene sequence: CDR1 SGHTA, CDR2 FQGNSA. The CDR3 contains 15 residues. Here the CDR3 reads CASSPTGTGSYGYTF. Written as DNA, the CDR3 is TGTGCCAGCAGCCCTACCGGGACAGGGTCCTATGGCTACACCTTC.

This rearrangement joins TRBV20-1 to TRBJ1-2, with a weak D call TRBD1 (5 bases). The germline gives CDR1 DFQATT, CDR2 SNEGSKA (reference sequence). This CDR3 has 11 residues. V was pared by 2 bases and J by 7 bases, with 8 bases between. Here the CDR3 DNA reads TGCAGTGCTAGACAGGGTTTTGGCTACACCTTC. This sequence encodes CSARQGFGYTF.